This TCR beta chain is from a study of immune evolution from preneoplasia to lung adenocarcinoma. Turning to this clone: What it recognizes is unknown.

Notes on the study in general: From normal lung to invasive adenocarcinoma, top clone frequencies appeared to decrease. Later-stage lesions seemingly showed higher T cell density and diversity than normal lung.

CDR1 WNHNN and CDR2 SYGVQD come from the germline V gene (reference sequence). The CDR3 length is 16 residues. V lost 3 bases, J lost 2 bases, and 5 bases stayed unmatched. Patients had resection in Japan or China between about 2014 and 2018. Each case's diagnosis was confirmed by two pathologists on H&E. The repertoire was sequenced with immunoSEQ multiplex PCR; TCRdb's copy has only in-frame clones and lacks some. The sample has roughly 6,000 clones; over 60% are singletons. The V call is TRBV10-1, the J call TRBJ2-7; 12 bases align to TRBD2. The material sequenced was FFPE minimally invasive lung adenocarcinoma tissue. This TCR came from a person aged 55-85 years with lung adenocarcinoma. The CDR3, as DNA: TGCGCCAGCAGTGAAACGGCTAGCGGGAGGGCCTACGAGCAGTACTTC. Protein sequence: CASSETASGRAYEQYF.